This passage covers 17 T cell receptor beta chains from one sample sequenced in a study of blood T cell repertoires in COVID-19. Clones were read by immunoSEQ multiplex PCR, and TCRdb kept only the in-frame ones, dropping some. The sample records around 250,000 clones, 75% to 90% being singletons. Sequencing was done on a sample of PBMCs or T cells enriched from blood (not recorded which). These TCRs come from a middle-aged man who had been exposed to COVID-19.

CDR3 in DNA: TGTGCCAGCAGCCGACAGACAGGGGTACAAGAGACCCAGTACTTC. It encodes CASSRQTGVQETQYF. The chain has TRBV7-3 and TRBJ2-5, with 8 bases that match TRBD1. The CDR3 loop spans 15 amino acids. V gave up 5 bases and J gave up 2 bases; unmatched junction bases: 7. Germline V gene lookup returns CDR1 SGHTA and CDR2 FQGTGA.

The V and J genes are TRBV5-1 and TRBJ2-7; 11 nucleotides agree with TRBD1. Germline CDR1 SGHRS, CDR2 YFSETQ. CDR3 length equals 14 residues. Trimming cost V 3 bases and J 6 bases; bases outside gene matches: 5. CDR3 sequence reads: CASSWGQGVGEQYF. The CDR3 DNA reads as TGCGCCAGCAGCTGGGGACAGGGGGTCGGCGAGCAGTACTTC.

The chain has TRBV28 and TRBJ1-5; a possible D gene is TRBD1 (6 bases). V was trimmed by 6 bases and J by 0 bases, leaving 9 bases between them. CDR1 is MDHEN and CDR2 is SYDVKM in the germline V gene. The CDR3 has 14 amino acids. CDR3 protein: CASSRQVSNQPQHF. Written as DNA, the CDR3 is TGTGCCAGCAGCCGACAGGTTAGCAATCAGCCCCAGCATTTT. Complete variable domain (other parts from reference TRBV28 and TRBJ1-5): DVKVTQSSRYLVKRTGEKVFLECVQDMDHENMFWYRQDPGLGLRLIYFSYDVKMKEKGDIPEGYSVSREKKERFSLILESASTNQTSMYLCASSRQVSNQPQHFGDGTRLSIL.

This clone was observed a handful of times. The rearrangement joins TRBV7-2 to TRBJ1-2; D is ambiguous. Trimming cost V 4 bases and J 1 base, with 19 bases left between them. CDR1 and CDR2 (germline): SGHTA, FQGNSA. This CDR3 region has 17 residues. CDR3 loop: CASSSRIGRTFNYGYTF. CDR3 nucleotides: TGTGCCAGCAGCTCACGCATTGGACGGACTTTTAACTATGGCTACACCTTC. Using reference TRBV7-2 and TRBJ1-2 for the parts outside the CDR3, the full variable domain is GAGVSQSPSNKVTEKGKDVELRCDPISGHTALYWYRQSLGQGLEFLIYFQGNSAPDKSGLPSDRFSAERTGGSVSTLTIQRTQQEDSAVYLCASSSRIGRTFNYGYTFGSGTRLTVV.

V usage is TRBV18 and J usage is TRBJ2-7, with D possibly being TRBD1 (6 bases). Per germline, CDR1 KGHSH and CDR2 LQKENI. The CDR3 loop spans 14 amino acids. V dropped 2 bases and J dropped 2 bases, with 10 bases sitting between them. Here the CDR3 DNA reads TGTGCCAGCTCACCAAACAGGGAACCCTACGAGCAGTACTTC. Translating gives CASSPNREPYEQYF.

This clone occurred once. This same CDR3 is encoded by further DNA sequences in the sample. The chain links TRBV28 to TRBJ2-3; no reliable D call. Trimming shortened V by 4 bases and J by 2 bases, and 4 bases separated the two germline ends. Germline V gene data show CDR1 as MDHEN and CDR2 as SYDVKM. There are 12 residues in the CDR3. CDR3 protein: CASSSYTDTQYF. CDR3 coding DNA: TGTGCCAGCAGTTCTTACACAGATACGCAGTATTTT.

This clone showed up just once. The V and J genes are TRBV27 and TRBJ1-2; TRBD1 aligns across 9 bases. This CDR3 has 14 amino acids. In germline, CDR1 is MNHEY, CDR2 SMNVEV (reference sequence). The V and J ends lost 1 base and 10 bases, in that order; junction bases with no gene match: 7. CDR3 in DNA: TGTGCCAGCAGTTTATTCCCGGGACAGGGAGCCTACACCTTC. This translates into CASSLFPGQGAYTF.

A word on this clone: Other nucleotide sequences in the sample specify the same CDR3. The genes are TRBV3-1 (or the pseudogene TRBV3-2) and TRBJ1-3; 8 bases fit TRBD1. This CDR3 has 15 residues. Germline loops: CDR1 LGHDT, CDR2 YNNKEL (reference sequence). With 4 bases clipped from V and 0 bases from J, the junction kept 2 bases outside the gene matches. CDR3 coding DNA: TGTGCCAGCAGCCTGGGACAGGCCTCTGGAAACACCATATATTTT. Translated, it gives CASSLGQASGNTIYF.

This clone was counted between two and nine times. The chain joins TRBV10-3 to TRBJ2-7, with D maybe TRBD1 (6 bases). The CDR3 runs to 14 residues. With 6 bases removed from V and 4 bases from J, the gap between germline ends came to 16 bases. CDR1 is ENHRY, CDR2 SYGVKD, per germline. CDR3 in amino acids: CAIRTSGAAYEQYF. The CDR3 region has the DNA TGTGCCATCAGAACTTCAGGGGCCGCATACGAGCAGTACTTC.

The rearrangement links TRBV9 to TRBJ1-2; 7 nucleotides match TRBD1. CDR1 is SGDLS, CDR2 YYNGEE, per germline. The V segment lost 0 bases and the J segment 3 bases; nucleotides outside the gene matches: 5. The CDR3 is made up of 15 amino acids. The CDR3 nucleotides are TGTGCCAGCAGCGTAGATCTCCAGGGGGACTATGGCTACACCTTC. Translated: CASSVDLQGDYGYTF.

The chain carries TRBV30 and TRBJ1-6; D not certain. CDR1 GTSNPN and CDR2 SVGIG come from the germline V gene (reference sequence). V lost 0 bases and J lost 6, with 9 bases in between. This CDR3 spans 14 amino acids. For the CDR3, the DNA is TGTGCCTGGAGTGTAATAACAGTTAATTCACCCCTCCACTTT. This sequence encodes CAWSVITVNSPLHF.

The chain is built from TRBV10-3 and TRBJ1-3; TRBD1 aligns across 8 bases. V trimming: 6 bases; J trimming: 2 bases; junction bases outside the gene matches: 6. CDR3 length: 15 amino acids. Germline V lookup: CDR1 ENHRY, CDR2 SYGVKD. This CDR3 reads CAIRLDRGTGNTIYF. The CDR3 DNA follows: TGTGCCATCAGGCTTGACAGGGGAACTGGAAACACCATATATTTT.

The CDR3: CASSGAGTNTGELFF. The CDR3 nucleotides read TGTGCCAGTAGTGGGGCAGGGACGAACACCGGGGAGCTGTTTTTT. This chain joins TRBV19 and TRBJ2-2; the D gene is possibly TRBD1 (5 bases). The CDR3 covers 15 residues. Trimming took 5 bases from V and 0 from J, leaving 10 bases between them. Germline lookup yields CDR1 LNHDA and CDR2 SQIVND (reference sequence).

The chain has TRBV28 and TRBJ2-7; 11 nucleotides line up with TRBD2. Looked up from germline, CDR1 is MDHEN and CDR2 is SYDVKM. V lost 5 bases, J lost 4 bases, and 4 bases stayed unmatched. This CDR3 contains 14 residues. Here the CDR3 reads CASSPPSGRYEQYV. In DNA form, the CDR3 reads TGTGCCAGCAGTCCCCCTAGCGGGAGGTACGAGCAGTACGTC.

The chain couples TRBV5-1 to TRBJ1-5; a possible D gene is TRBD1 (5 bases). Germline CDR1 is SGHRS and CDR2 is YFSETQ. The CDR3 extends over 14 amino acids. V gave up 0 bases and J gave up 5 bases, with 9 bases separating them. The CDR3 DNA reads TGCGCCAGCAGCTTGGGCGGGGGGGATCAGCCCCAGCATTTT. Translated: CASSLGGGDQPQHF.

This clone was seen once. The chain carries TRBV10-3 and TRBJ2-3; TRBD2 aligns across 10 bases. Germline CDR1 is ENHRY and CDR2 is SYGVKD. This CDR3 has 14 residues. Trimming at V came to 6 bases and at J to 0 bases, leaving 0 bases not matched to a gene. CDR3 sequence (DNA): TGTGCCATCAGACTAGCGGGAAGCACAGATACGCAGTATTTT. It encodes CAIRLAGSTDTQYF.

The V call is TRBV5-1, the J call TRBJ1-2, with unresolved D. Deletions cut 3 bases from V and 1 base from J, with 13 bases between. CDR3 length: 15 amino acids. The V gene's germline CDR1 is SGHRS and CDR2 YFSETQ. As DNA, the CDR3 is TGCGCCAGCAGCTCCCTCGGGAAGGGTAACTATGGCTACACCTTC. It specifies CASSSLGKGNYGYTF.